A single T cell receptor beta chain is shown here with its context. Its target is not known. J gave up 0 bases and V 1 base, and 12 bases lay outside the gene matches. CDR3 size: 19 residues. Germline-derived CDR1 and CDR2 are KGHSH and LQKENI. The data are from a study of siplizumab effects on memory and regulatory T cells. Clones were sequenced by immunoSEQ multiplex PCR, and TCRdb holds only the in-frame ones, with some missing. The sample contains 87,000 or so clones, around 94% of which appear only once. Study-wide points: The authors could not assign a naive or memory phenotype to roughly 80-96% of proliferating CD4+ or CD8+ clones. Siplizumab significantly brought down the alloreactive sequences that trace back to unstimulated CD4+ memory cells. Mappable alloreactive CD4+ clones were on average around 66% Treg-derived with siplizumab, 26.9% in controls.

The source is a human donor in good health. V gene TRBV18 combines with J gene TRBJ1-3, with TRBD1 matching over 7 bases. The sample comprised non-Treg CD4+ T cells sorted from blood. DNA of the CDR3: TGTGCCAGCTCACCACTTTTCGTCGGGGACAGTCTCTCTGGAAACACCATATATTTT. This codes for CASSPLFVGDSLSGNTIYF.